There are many counts of the clone carrying this T cell receptor (beta chain). Alpha and beta chains were covered, as first-strand cDNA relied on TRAV- and TRBV-specific primers. The authors ran about 18 PCR cycles to amplify TCRs with a constant-region primer and V-primer adapter. mRNA that had been isolated underwent amplification through in vitro transcription. TCRdb analysed the reads with MiXCR anew, one entry per CDR3 protein. This sample has 95,000 to 100,000 distinct CDR3 sequences, with less than 25% found just once. The data derive from a study of low-dose radiotherapy and immunotherapy resistance in tumors. Study background: Across 26 weeks, 13 Gy in total went to Cohort 2, delivered as 1 Gy per fraction every two weeks.

The length of the CDR3 is 11 residues. Trimming took off 8 bases at V and 3 bases at J, with 7 bases between the two ends. Germline V gene data show CDR1 as MNHEY and CDR2 as SVGEGT. Sample time point: after trial treatment. The treatment: LDRT plus nivolumab, ipilimumab, low-dose cyclophosphamide and aspirin (RACIN trial). Along with nivolumab and ipilimumab, donors received aspirin, low-dose cyclophosphamide and low-dose radiotherapy. Eligibility was restricted to patients presenting with advanced solid tumors that lacked tumor-infiltrating lymphocytes. V gene TRBV6-2 or TRBV6-3 combines with J gene TRBJ2-5; D gene uncertain. The TCR originated in a male donor with prostate cancer. The sample was PBMCs, taken after low-dose radiotherapy plus immunotherapy. CDR3 DNA: TGTGCCAGCGGGCAGGAAGAGACCCAGTACTTC. Residues: CASGQEETQYF.